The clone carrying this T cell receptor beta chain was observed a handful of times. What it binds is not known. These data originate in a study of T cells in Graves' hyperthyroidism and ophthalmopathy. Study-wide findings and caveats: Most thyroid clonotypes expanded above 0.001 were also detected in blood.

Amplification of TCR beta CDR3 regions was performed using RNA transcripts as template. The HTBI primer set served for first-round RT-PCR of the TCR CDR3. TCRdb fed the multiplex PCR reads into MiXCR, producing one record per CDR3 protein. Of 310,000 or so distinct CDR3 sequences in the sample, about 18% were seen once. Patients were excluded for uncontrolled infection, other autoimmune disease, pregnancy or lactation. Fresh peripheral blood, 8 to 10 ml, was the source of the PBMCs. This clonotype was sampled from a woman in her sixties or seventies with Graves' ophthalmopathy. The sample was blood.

This CDR3 is CASSGAGANVLTF. For the CDR3, the DNA is TGTGCCTCCTCAGGGGCTGGGGCCAACGTCCTGACTTTC. The chain links TRBV10-3 to TRBJ2-6; possible D gene TRBD1, 6 bases. The CDR3 totals 13 residues. CDR1 is ENHRY, CDR2 SYGVKD, per germline. V was trimmed by 11 bases and J by 2 bases, leaving 10 bases between them.